This T cell receptor beta chain was retrieved from a study of T cells in women clearing cervical HPV infection. Turning to the study itself: Controls gave blood once infection was undetectable; cases at lesion identification. For cases, blood was sampled a median approximately 150 days after lesion detection, interquartile range about 80 to 220 days. Whole-study findings and limits: T-cell numbers per sample were unknown and may explain richness differences. Controls had more TRBV6-7 (about 0.16%) than cases (roughly 0.11%).

The CDR3 length is 14 residues. CDR1 and CDR2 from the germline V gene are SGHDT and YYEEEE. With 4 bases removed from V and 2 bases from J, the gap between germline ends came to 13 bases. About this clone: Its matching antigen is unknown. The read terminates 3 residues before the CDR3 end, so the remaining end is supplied by the germline J gene.

Here immunoSEQ multiplex PCR was the method, and the copy in TCRdb shows in-frame clones only, minus some. The sample's table shows over 10,000 clones. The chain has TRBV5-6 and TRBJ2-7; no firm D call. The source of this sequence is a woman between 18 and 70 years old with a cervical HPV16 infection that either progressed to CIN3+ or cleared (not recorded which). The sequencing input was blood buffy coat. The CDR3 spells CASSTSGSAYEQYF. CDR3 DNA (partial): TGTGCCAGCAGCACCTCCGGGTCCGCCTACGAG.